These 14 T cell receptor beta chains were all obtained from the same sample, sequenced in a study of blood T cell repertoires in COVID-19. Profiled with immunoSEQ multiplex PCR; TCRdb holds only in-frame clones, not every one. In the table there are 90,000 to 150,000 clones, more than 70% of which are singletons. Sequencing input: peripheral blood. All receptors come from a man between 60 and 75 years old with acute or convalescent COVID-19.

V and J are TRBV19 and TRBJ1-1; D might be TRBD1 (6 bases). V lost 5 bases and J 0 bases, leaving 10 bases between the germline ends. Per germline, CDR1 LNHDA and CDR2 SQIVND (reference sequence). The CDR3 consists of 14 residues. CDR3 loop: CASSLQGVNTEAFF. The CDR3, as DNA: TGTGCCAGTAGTTTACAGGGTGTGAACACTGAAGCTTTCTTT.

The CDR3 DNA reads TGTGCCAGTAGCCTGGGACAACAACTCATGAACACTGAAGCTTTCTTT. This codes for CASSLGQQLMNTEAFF. This chain connects TRBV19 to TRBJ1-1, with a weak D call TRBD1 (6 bases). CDR1 and CDR2 (germline): LNHDA, SQIVND (reference sequence). The CDR3 contains 16 residues. V was pared by 6 bases and J by 0 bases, with 17 bases between. Filled out from reference TRBV19 and TRBJ1-1, the complete variable domain reads DGGITQSPKYLFRKEGQNVTLSCEQNLNHDAMYWYRQDPGQGLRLIYYSQIVNDFQKGDIAEGYSVSREKKESFPLTVTSAQKNPTAFYLCASSLGQQLMNTEAFFGQGTRLTVV.

The chain recombines TRBV16 with TRBJ1-1; D is unresolved. Germline V CDR1 and CDR2: KGHSY, FQNENV. The CDR3 sequence is 14 residues long. V was cut by 4 bases and J by 4 bases, with 13 bases left in between. The CDR3 sequence is CASSLSGESTEAFF. In nucleotides, the CDR3 is TGTGCCAGCAGCCTCAGCGGGGAAAGCACTGAAGCTTTCTTT.

The chain combines TRBV7-2 with TRBJ2-5; maybe TRBD1 (7 bases). The CDR3 has 14 amino acids. Germline lookup yields CDR1 SGHTA and CDR2 FQGNSA. V was cut by 5 bases and J by 3 bases, with 13 bases left in between. The CDR3 region is CASSQGGGKETQYF. Here the CDR3 DNA reads TGTGCCAGCAGCCAAGGAGGGGGCAAAGAGACCCAGTACTTC.

V usage is TRBV10-3 and J usage is TRBJ2-1; 11 bases align to TRBD1. Germline V gives CDR1 ENHRY, CDR2 SYGVKD. With 4 bases clipped from V and 4 bases from J, the junction kept 6 bases outside the gene matches. The CDR3 runs 16 residues. CDR3 in amino acids: CAISGTGTGGYNEQFF. In DNA, the CDR3 is TGTGCCATCAGTGGTACCGGGACAGGGGGTTACAATGAGCAGTTCTTC.

The J gene is TRBJ1-5, the V gene TRBV12-3 or TRBV12-4; D remains unclear. The CDR3 sequence is 13 residues long. V lost 7 bases and J lost 7, with 14 bases in between. CDR3 in amino acids: CASTPQREQPQHF. The CDR3 DNA reads TGTGCCAGCACCCCTCAAAGAGAGCAGCCCCAGCATTTT.

The chain couples TRBV3-1 (or the pseudogene TRBV3-2) to TRBJ1-1, with a tentative D call TRBD1 (5 bases). Germline V gene sequence: CDR1 LGHDT, CDR2 YNNKEL (reference sequence). V was cut by 1 base and J by 4 bases, with 13 bases left in between. This CDR3 has 15 amino acids. CDR3: CASSQASDTATEAFF. In DNA, the CDR3 is TGTGCCAGCAGCCAAGCCTCGGACACGGCCACTGAAGCTTTCTTT.

Comments on this clone: The germline gene is not matched at one end of the junction; a read error may be the cause. V gene TRBV7-9 combines with J gene TRBJ1-4; D gene uncertain. The CDR3 loop spans 11 amino acids. CDR1 SEHNR and CDR2 FQNEAQ come from the germline V gene (reference sequence). The CDR3, as DNA: TGCCTGTGTGCAACTAATGAAAAACTGTTTTTT. Translating it yields CLCATNEKLFF.

This clone was found a few times. The sample contains more than one DNA sequence encoding this CDR3. The chain joins TRBV6-5 to TRBJ2-7; 7 nucleotides agree with TRBD2. J was trimmed by 0 bases and V by 6 bases; bases with no gene match: 2. Per germline, CDR1 MNHEY and CDR2 SVGAGI. This CDR3 is built from 13 residues. Written as DNA, the CDR3 is TGTGCCAGCAGGGGCGGGAGCTCCTACGAGCAGTACTTC. Translated, it gives CASRGGSSYEQYF.

The gene calls are TRBV4-3 and TRBJ2-4, with D maybe TRBD2 (6 bases). The germline V gene encodes CDR1 LGHNA and CDR2 YSLEER. The ends were cut back, 1 base at V and 1 base at J, with 14 bases in the middle. The CDR3 has 17 amino acids. The CDR3 DNA follows: TGCGCCAGCAGCCAAGCGCGGGATGGGGGGGCCAAAAACATTCAGTACTTC. Residues: CASSQARDGGAKNIQYF.

This chain uses TRBV6-5 with TRBJ2-7; TRBD2 aligns across 7 bases. Trimming took 9 bases from V and 2 from J; bases not matched to a gene: 13. CDR1 is MNHEY, CDR2 SVGAGI, per germline. This CDR3 region has 15 residues. CDR3 region: CASLPASGLPYEQYF. The DNA for the CDR3 is TGTGCCAGTCTGCCAGCTAGCGGACTCCCCTACGAGCAGTACTTC.

This chain connects TRBV29-1 to TRBJ2-3; possibly TRBD2 for D (5 bases). With 4 bases removed from V and 3 bases from J, the gap between germline ends came to 8 bases. Germline V gives CDR1 SQVTM, CDR2 ANQGSEA. The CDR3 loop spans 12 amino acids. CDR3 protein: CSVVGGTDTQYF. CDR3 sequence (DNA): TGCAGCGTTGTTGGCGGGACAGATACGCAGTATTTT.

The rearrangement uses TRBV4-3 and TRBJ1-2, with D possibly matching TRBD1 (5 bases). Germline lookup yields CDR1 LGHNA and CDR2 YSLEER. Deletions cut 0 bases from V and 1 base from J, with 12 bases between. This CDR3 spans 16 amino acids. The CDR3 nucleotides read TGCGCCAGCAGCCAAGAACTAACAGGAGATAACTATGGCTACACCTTC. The encoded protein is CASSQELTGDNYGYTF.

The chain has TRBV5-1 and TRBJ2-1, with TRBD2 identical over 10 bases. The V and J ends lost 4 bases and 8 bases, in that order; junction bases with no gene match: 18. This CDR3 comprises 18 residues. Per the germline V gene, CDR1 is SGHRS and CDR2 is YFSETQ. Here the CDR3 DNA reads TGCGCCAGCAGCCTTAGGGGACCAGCGGGAGGGCCCCACGATGAGCAGTTCTTC. Its protein is CASSLRGPAGGPHDEQFF.